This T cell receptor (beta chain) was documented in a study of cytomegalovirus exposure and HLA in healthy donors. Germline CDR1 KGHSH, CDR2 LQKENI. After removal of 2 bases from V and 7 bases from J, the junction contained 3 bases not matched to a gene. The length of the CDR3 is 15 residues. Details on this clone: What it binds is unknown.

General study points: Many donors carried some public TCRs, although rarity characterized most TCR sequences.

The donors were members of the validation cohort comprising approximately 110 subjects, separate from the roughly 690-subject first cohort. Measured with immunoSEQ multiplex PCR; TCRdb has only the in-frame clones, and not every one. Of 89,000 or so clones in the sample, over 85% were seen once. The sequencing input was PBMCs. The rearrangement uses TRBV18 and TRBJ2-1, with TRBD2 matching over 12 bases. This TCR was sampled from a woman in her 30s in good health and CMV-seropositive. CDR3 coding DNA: TGTGCCAGCTCACCAGGCCTAGCGGGAGGGAATGAGCAGTTCTTC. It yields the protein CASSPGLAGGNEQFF.